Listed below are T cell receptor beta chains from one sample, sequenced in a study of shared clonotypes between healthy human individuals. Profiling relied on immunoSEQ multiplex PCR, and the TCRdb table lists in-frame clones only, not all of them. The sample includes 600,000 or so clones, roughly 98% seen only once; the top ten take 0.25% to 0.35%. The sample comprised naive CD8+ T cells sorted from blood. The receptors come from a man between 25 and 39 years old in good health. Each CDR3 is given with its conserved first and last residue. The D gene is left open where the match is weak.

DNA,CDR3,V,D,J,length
TGTGCCAGCAGCGCCTCCGGGACAGGAACCTACGAGCAGTACTTC,CASSASGTGTYEQYF,TRBV9,TRBD1,TRBJ2-7,15
TGTGCCAGCAGTTCGTCGGAGTACGAGCAGTACTTC,CASSSSEYEQYF,TRBV28,.,TRBJ2-7,12
TGCGCCACCGAACAGGGATCGAACACCGGGGAGCTGTTTTTT,CATEQGSNTGELFF,TRBV10-2,.,TRBJ2-2,14
TGCAGCGTGTTTGAGGCGATGAGCTCCTACGAGCAGTACTTC,CSVFEAMSSYEQYF,TRBV29-1,.,TRBJ2-7,14
TGTGCCATCAGCGGGGGTAACAGCGCCGGGGAGCTGTTTTTT,CAISGGNSAGELFF,TRBV10-3,.,TRBJ2-2,14
TGTGCCAGCAAGACCGGGACTAGCGGGACCTACGAGCAGTACTTC,CASKTGTSGTYEQYF,TRBV6-5,TRBD2,TRBJ2-7,15
TGCGCCAGCACCTCTGGGGGCCTCTTTGATGGCTACACCTTC,CASTSGGLFDGYTF,TRBV5-1,.,TRBJ1-2,14
TGTGCCAGCAGCTTAAATAGTCTGGGGACAGAAAAAAACATTCAGTACTTC,CASSLNSLGTEKNIQYF,TRBV11-2,TRBD1,TRBJ2-4,17
TGTGCCAGCAGCTCAGGGGGACCCTACAATGAGCAGTTCTTC,CASSSGGPYNEQFF,TRBV9,TRBD1,TRBJ2-1,14
TGTGCCAGCAGCAAAATACGGCAACAACAGGGAGACATTACTGGTGAGCAGTTCTTC,CASSKIRQQQGDITGEQFF,TRBV11-2,.,TRBJ2-1,19